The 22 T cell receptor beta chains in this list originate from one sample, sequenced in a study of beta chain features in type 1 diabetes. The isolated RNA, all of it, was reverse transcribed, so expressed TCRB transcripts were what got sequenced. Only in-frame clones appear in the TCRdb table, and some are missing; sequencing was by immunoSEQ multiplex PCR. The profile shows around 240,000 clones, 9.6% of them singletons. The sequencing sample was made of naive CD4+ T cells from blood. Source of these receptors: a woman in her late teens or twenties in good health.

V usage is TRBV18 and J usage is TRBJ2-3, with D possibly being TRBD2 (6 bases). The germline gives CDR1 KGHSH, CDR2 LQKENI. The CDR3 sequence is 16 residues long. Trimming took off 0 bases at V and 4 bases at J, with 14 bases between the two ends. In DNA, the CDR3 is TGTGCCAGCTCACCACCGTGGGATGGGGAGGCAGATACGCAGTATTTT. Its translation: CASSPPWDGEADTQYF.

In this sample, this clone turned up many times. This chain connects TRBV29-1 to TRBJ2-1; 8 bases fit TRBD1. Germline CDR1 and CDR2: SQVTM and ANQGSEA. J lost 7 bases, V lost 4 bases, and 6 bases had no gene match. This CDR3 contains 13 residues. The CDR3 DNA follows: TGCAGCGTTGGCAGGACAGGGATAAATGAGCAGTTCTTC. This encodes CSVGRTGINEQFF.

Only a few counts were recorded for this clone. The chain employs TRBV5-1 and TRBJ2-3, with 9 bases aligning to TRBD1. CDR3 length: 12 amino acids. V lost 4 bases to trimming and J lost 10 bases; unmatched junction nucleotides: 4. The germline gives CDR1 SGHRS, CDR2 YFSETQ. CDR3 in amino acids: CASSQGQGAQYF. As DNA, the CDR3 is TGCGCCAGCAGCCAGGGACAGGGTGCGCAGTATTTT.

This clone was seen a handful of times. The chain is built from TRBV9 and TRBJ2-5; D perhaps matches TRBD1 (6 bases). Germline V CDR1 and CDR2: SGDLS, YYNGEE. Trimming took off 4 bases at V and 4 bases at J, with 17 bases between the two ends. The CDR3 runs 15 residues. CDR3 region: CASSFGPQGLETQYF. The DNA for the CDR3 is TGTGCCAGCAGCTTCGGACCACAGGGCTTAGAGACCCAGTACTTC.

As DNA, the CDR3 is TGTGCCAGCTCACCACGAGAGACCCCAGGCACTGAAGCTTTCTTT. This encodes CASSPRETPGTEAFF. The chain uses TRBV18 and TRBJ1-1; no definite D call. Looked up from germline, CDR1 is KGHSH and CDR2 is LQKENI. The length of the CDR3 is 15 residues. Trimming took off 1 base at V and 4 bases at J, with 13 bases between the two ends.

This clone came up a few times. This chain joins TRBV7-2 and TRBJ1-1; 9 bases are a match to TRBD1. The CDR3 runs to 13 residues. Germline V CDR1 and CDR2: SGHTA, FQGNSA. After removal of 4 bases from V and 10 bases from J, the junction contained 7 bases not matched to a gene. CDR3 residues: CASSSGQGRVAFF. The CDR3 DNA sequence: TGTGCCAGCAGCTCCGGACAGGGGAGGGTAGCTTTCTTT.

The CDR3 nucleotides are TGTGCCAGCAGCACCGGGACAGGGGACGGCTACACCTTC. Translating it yields CASSTGTGDGYTF. V is TRBV5-6 and J is TRBJ1-2, with 10 bases fitting TRBD1. The CDR3 loop spans 13 amino acids. Germline loops: CDR1 SGHDT, CDR2 YYEEEE. V lost 4 bases, J lost 8 bases, and 5 bases stayed unmatched.

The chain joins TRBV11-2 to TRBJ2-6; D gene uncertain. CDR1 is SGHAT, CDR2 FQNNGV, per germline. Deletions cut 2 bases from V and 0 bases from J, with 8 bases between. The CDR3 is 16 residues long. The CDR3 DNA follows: TGTGCCAGCAGCTTAACTGTCCGCTCTGGGGCCAACGTCCTGACTTTC. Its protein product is CASSLTVRSGANVLTF.

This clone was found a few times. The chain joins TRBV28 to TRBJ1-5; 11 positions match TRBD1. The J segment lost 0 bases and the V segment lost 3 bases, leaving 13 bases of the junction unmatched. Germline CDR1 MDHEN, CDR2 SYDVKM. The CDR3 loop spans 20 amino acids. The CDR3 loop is CASSLAKTGQGGYSNQPQHF. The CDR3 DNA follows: TGTGCCAGCAGTTTGGCCAAAACGGGACAGGGGGGCTATAGCAATCAGCCCCAGCATTTT. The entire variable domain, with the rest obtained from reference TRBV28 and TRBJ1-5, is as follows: DVKVTQSSRYLVKRTGEKVFLECVQDMDHENMFWYRQDPGLGLRLIYFSYDVKMKEKGDIPEGYSVSREKKERFSLILESASTNQTSMYLCASSLAKTGQGGYSNQPQHFGDGTRLSIL.

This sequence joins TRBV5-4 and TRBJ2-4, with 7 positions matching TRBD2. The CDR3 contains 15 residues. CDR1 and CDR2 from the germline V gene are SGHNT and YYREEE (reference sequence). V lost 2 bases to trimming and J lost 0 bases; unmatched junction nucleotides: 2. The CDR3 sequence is CASSLGRGAKNIQYF. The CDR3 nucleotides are TGTGCCAGCAGCTTAGGGAGGGGAGCCAAAAACATTCAGTACTTC.

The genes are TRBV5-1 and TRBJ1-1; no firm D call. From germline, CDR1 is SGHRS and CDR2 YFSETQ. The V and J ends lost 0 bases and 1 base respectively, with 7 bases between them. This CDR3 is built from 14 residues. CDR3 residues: CASSLALRNTEAFF. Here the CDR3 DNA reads TGCGCCAGCAGCTTGGCCTTGCGGAACACTGAAGCTTTCTTT.

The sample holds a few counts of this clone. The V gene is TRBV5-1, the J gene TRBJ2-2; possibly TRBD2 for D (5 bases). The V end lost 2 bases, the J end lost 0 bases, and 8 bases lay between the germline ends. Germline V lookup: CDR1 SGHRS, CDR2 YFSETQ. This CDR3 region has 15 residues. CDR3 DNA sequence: TGCGCCAGCAGCTTACGGGGTTCGAACACCGGGGAGCTGTTTTTT. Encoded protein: CASSLRGSNTGELFF. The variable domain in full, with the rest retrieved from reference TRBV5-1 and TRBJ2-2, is KAGVTQTPRYLIKTRGQQVTLSCSPISGHRSVSWYQQTPGQGLQFLFEYFSETQRNKGNFPGRFSGRQFSNSRSEMNVSTLELGDSALYLCASSLRGSNTGELFFGEGSRLTVL.

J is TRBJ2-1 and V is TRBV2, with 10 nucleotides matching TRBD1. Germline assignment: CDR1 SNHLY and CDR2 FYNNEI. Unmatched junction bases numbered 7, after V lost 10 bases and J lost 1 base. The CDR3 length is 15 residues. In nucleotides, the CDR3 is TGTGCCACCCGAACGGGACAGGGGTCCTACAATGAGCAGTTCTTC. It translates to CATRTGQGSYNEQFF.

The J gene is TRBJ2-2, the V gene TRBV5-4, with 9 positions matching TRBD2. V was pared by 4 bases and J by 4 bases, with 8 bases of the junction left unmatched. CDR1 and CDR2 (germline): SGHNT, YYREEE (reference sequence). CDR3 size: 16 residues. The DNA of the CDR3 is TGTGCCAGCAGCGCGGCAGCGGGAGGCTCCACCGGGGAGCTGTTTTTT. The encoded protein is CASSAAAGGSTGELFF.

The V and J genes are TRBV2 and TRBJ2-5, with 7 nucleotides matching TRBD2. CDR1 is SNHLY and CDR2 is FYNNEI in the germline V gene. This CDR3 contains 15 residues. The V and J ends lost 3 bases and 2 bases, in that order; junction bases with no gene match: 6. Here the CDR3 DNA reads TGTGCCAGCAGTGACGCGGGAGCGGGGCAAGAGACCCAGTACTTC. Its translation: CASSDAGAGQETQYF.

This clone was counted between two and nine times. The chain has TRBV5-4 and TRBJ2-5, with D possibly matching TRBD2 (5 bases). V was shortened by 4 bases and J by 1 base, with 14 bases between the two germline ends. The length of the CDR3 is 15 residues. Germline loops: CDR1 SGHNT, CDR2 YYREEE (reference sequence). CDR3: CASSPRVDSQETQYF. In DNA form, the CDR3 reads TGTGCCAGCAGCCCTCGTGTGGACTCCCAAGAGACCCAGTACTTC.

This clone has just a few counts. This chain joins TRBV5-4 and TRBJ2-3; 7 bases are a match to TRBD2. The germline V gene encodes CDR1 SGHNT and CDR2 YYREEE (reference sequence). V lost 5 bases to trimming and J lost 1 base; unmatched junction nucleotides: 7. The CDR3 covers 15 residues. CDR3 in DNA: TGTGCCAGCAGATGGGGGGGGGACCGCACAGATACGCAGTATTTT. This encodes CASRWGGDRTDTQYF.

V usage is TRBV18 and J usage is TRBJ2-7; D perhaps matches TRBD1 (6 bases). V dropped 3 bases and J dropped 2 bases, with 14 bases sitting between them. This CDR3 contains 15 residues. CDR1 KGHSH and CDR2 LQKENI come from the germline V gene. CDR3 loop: CASSPPGRGTYEQYF. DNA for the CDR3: TGTGCCAGCTCACCCCCGGGCAGGGGTACCTACGAGCAGTACTTC.

The CDR3 nucleotides are TGTGCCAGCATTGGGACACGGACCTACGAGCAGTACTTC. Protein sequence: CASIGTRTYEQYF. This rearrangement joins TRBV2 to TRBJ2-7; D might be TRBD1 (6 bases). Germline V gives CDR1 SNHLY, CDR2 FYNNEI. V dropped 7 bases and J dropped 2 bases, with 12 bases sitting between them. The CDR3 is 13 residues long. Full variable domain (remainder filled in from reference TRBV2 and TRBJ2-7): EPEVTQTPSHQVTQMGQEVILRCVPISNHLYFYWYRQILGQKVEFLVSFYNNEISEKSEIFDDQFSVERPDGSNFTLKIRSTKLEDSAMYFCASIGTRTYEQYFGPGTRLTVT.

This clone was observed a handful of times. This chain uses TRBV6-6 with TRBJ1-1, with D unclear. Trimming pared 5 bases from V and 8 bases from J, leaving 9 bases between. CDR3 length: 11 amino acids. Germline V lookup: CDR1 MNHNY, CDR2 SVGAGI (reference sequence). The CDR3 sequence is CASSNREEAFF. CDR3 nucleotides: TGTGCCAGCAGTAACAGAGAGGAAGCTTTCTTT.

This CDR3 reads CASSIEMGQVNQPQHF. The CDR3 region has the DNA TGTGCCAGTAGTATAGAAATGGGGCAGGTCAATCAGCCCCAGCATTTT. V and J are TRBV19 and TRBJ1-5, with D possibly being TRBD1 (5 bases). Between the trimmed V and J ends, which lost 0 bases and 3 bases, there was a span of 12 bases. The CDR3 has 16 amino acids. The germline V gene encodes CDR1 LNHDA and CDR2 SQIVND (reference sequence).

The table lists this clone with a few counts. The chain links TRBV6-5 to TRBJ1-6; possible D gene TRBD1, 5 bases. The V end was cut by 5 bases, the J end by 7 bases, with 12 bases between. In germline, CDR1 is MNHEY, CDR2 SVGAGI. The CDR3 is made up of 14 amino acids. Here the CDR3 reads CASSLSGGNSPLHF. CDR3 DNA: TGTGCCAGCAGTCTTTCGGGGGGGAATTCACCCCTCCACTTT.